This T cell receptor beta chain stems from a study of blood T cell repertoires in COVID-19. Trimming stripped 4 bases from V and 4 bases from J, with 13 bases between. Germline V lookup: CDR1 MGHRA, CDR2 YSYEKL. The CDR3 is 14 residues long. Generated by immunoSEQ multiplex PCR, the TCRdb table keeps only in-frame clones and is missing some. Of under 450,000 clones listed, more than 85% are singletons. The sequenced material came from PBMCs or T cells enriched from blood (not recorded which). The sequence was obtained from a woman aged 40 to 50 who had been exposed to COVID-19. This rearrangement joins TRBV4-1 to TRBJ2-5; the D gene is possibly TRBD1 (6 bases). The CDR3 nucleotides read TGCGCCAGCAGCCTAAGGGGGAGCGGAGAGACCCAGTACTTC. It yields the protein CASSLRGSGETQYF.